Each of the 11 T cell receptor beta chains below was sequenced from the same sample in a study of read filtering for tumor transcriptome and immune sequencing. From about 400 ng of RNA, a library with molecular barcoded alpha/delta and beta/gamma adaptors was made. MiXCR, run by TCRdb on the reads, gives a single entry per CDR3 protein. The sample has approximately 61,000 distinct CDR3 sequences; under 20% are singletons. The specimen was a population of CD138-negative cells sorted from bone marrow. These receptors all come from a donor at least 40 years old with multiple myeloma.

The sample holds many counts of this clonotype. V usage is TRBV7-2 and J usage is TRBJ2-5, with 9 bases fitting TRBD2. CDR1 is SGHTA and CDR2 is FQGNSA in the germline V gene. The trim removed 7 bases at V and 4 bases at J, leaving 4 bases unmatched. This CDR3 region has 13 residues. The CDR3 sequence is CASIGAGGETQYF. As DNA, the CDR3 is TGTGCCAGCATCGGAGCGGGAGGAGAGACCCAGTACTTC.

A word on this clonotype: An end of the junction does not agree with germline; a read error may underlie this. The J gene is TRBJ2-1, the V gene TRBV11-2, with TRBD2 matching over 8 bases. The germline gives CDR1 SGHAT, CDR2 FQNNGV. The CDR3 spans 15 residues. The CDR3 sequence: CASSLRLARSNEQFF. CDR3 coding DNA: TGCGCCAGCAGCTTAAGACTAGCGCGGAGCAATGAGCAGTTCTTC.

This clonotype was seen ten or more times. The V gene is TRBV20-1, the J gene TRBJ2-4; D is unresolved. The germline V gene encodes CDR1 DFQATT and CDR2 SNEGSKA (reference sequence). This CDR3 comprises 16 residues. Trimming shortened V by 0 bases and J by 0 bases, and 12 bases separated the two germline ends. CDR3 nucleotide sequence: TGCAGTGCTAGAGACGTTGGGCTCCTAGCCAAAAACATTCAGTACTTC. It translates to CSARDVGLLAKNIQYF.

The chain has TRBV7-9 and TRBJ2-1; D is unclear. Germline V gene sequence: CDR1 SEHNR, CDR2 FQNEAQ (reference sequence). The V gene lost 5 bases and the J gene lost 0 bases, with 8 bases spanning the gap. The CDR3 has 14 amino acids. The CDR3 loop reads CASSPVSSYNEQFF. As DNA, the CDR3 is TGTGCCAGCAGCCCTGTATCCTCCTACAATGAGCAGTTCTTC.

This clonotype appeared many times. This chain links TRBV15 with TRBJ2-5; D is perhaps TRBD1 (8 bases). The CDR3 is made up of 16 amino acids. Germline V lookup: CDR1 LNHNV, CDR2 YYDKDF (reference sequence). Trimming removed 8 bases from V and 5 bases from J, with 24 bases in between. The CDR3 DNA reads as TGTGCCACCGGCCAGGGGGCGGGAGCATGGGCGGAGACCCAGTACTTC. It codes for CATGQGAGAWAETQYF.

Many counts were recorded for this clonotype. J is TRBJ1-1 and V is TRBV5-1; D remains unclear. This CDR3 has 14 residues. Per germline, CDR1 SGHRS and CDR2 YFSETQ. V gave up 6 bases and J gave up 2 bases, with 14 bases separating them. CDR3 nucleotide sequence: TGCGCCAGCACAAGCCGGCAGGACAACACTGAAGCTTTCTTT. It yields the protein CASTSRQDNTEAFF.

In its sample, this clonotype was seen a few times. J is TRBJ2-3 and V is TRBV30; no clear D gene. The V end lost 0 bases, the J end lost 1 base, and 11 bases lay between the germline ends. Germline-derived CDR1 and CDR2 are GTSNPN and SVGIG (reference sequence). This CDR3 region has 15 residues. The DNA for the CDR3 is TGTGCCTGGAGTGTATCCCCCGGCGGCACAGATACGCAGTATTTT. The encoded protein is CAWSVSPGGTDTQYF.

This clonotype showed up many times. In DNA form, the CDR3 reads TGCAGCGTTCGTCCCGGGACAGGGGCTAGGGGGCAGTTCTTC. Translated: CSVRPGTGARGQFF. The chain has TRBV29-1 and TRBJ2-1, with 10 bases fitting TRBD1. Germline V CDR1 and CDR2: SQVTM, ANQGSEA. V trimming: 5 bases; J trimming: 12 bases; junction bases outside the gene matches: 13. CDR3 size: 14 residues.

This clonotype was counted ten times or more. The V and J genes are TRBV11-2 and TRBJ2-3, with D unresolved. In germline, CDR1 is SGHAT, CDR2 FQNNGV. V lost 0 bases and J 6 bases, leaving 4 bases between the germline ends. This CDR3 has 12 residues. This CDR3 is CASSLDGDTQYF. In DNA form, the CDR3 reads TGTGCCAGCAGCTTAGATGGTGATACGCAGTATTTT.

With regard to this clonotype: At one end, the junction sequence differs from germline, possibly due to a read error. The CDR3 protein is CASSFSSNYGYIF. The CDR3 DNA follows: TGCGCCAGCAGCTTCTCTAGCAACTATGGCTACATCTTC. This chain connects TRBV5-1 to TRBJ1-2, with D unclear. Germline CDR1 reads SGHRS; CDR2 reads YFSETQ. The CDR3 covers 13 residues. Complete variable domain (other parts from reference TRBV5-1 and TRBJ1-2): KAGVTQTPRYLIKTRGQQVTLSCSPISGHRSVSWYQQTPGQGLQFLFEYFSETQRNKGNFPGRFSGRQFSNSRSEMNVSTLELGDSALYLCASSFSSNYGYIFGSGTRLTVV.

This clonotype occurred many times. This chain connects TRBV6-1 to TRBJ2-5, with D possibly being TRBD1 (5 bases). This CDR3 spans 12 amino acids. V was shortened by 3 bases and J by 13 bases, with 15 bases between the two germline ends. Germline CDR1 is MNHNS and CDR2 is SASEGT. Here the CDR3 reads CASSDPGQVWYF. CDR3 in DNA: TGTGCCAGCAGTGATCCCGGACAAGTCTGGTACTTC.